Below are 10 T cell receptor beta chains sequenced from a single sample in a study of blood T cell repertoires in COVID-19. The data were produced by immunoSEQ multiplex PCR, yet TCRdb's version contains in-frame clones alone and is incomplete. Seen here are approximately 320,000 clones, 85% observed once, and the top ten hold approximately 7.5%. The sequenced sample consisted of peripheral blood. The origin of the receptors is a human donor in a cohort sampled during active COVID-19.

This clone appeared a few times. The V gene is TRBV24-1, the J gene TRBJ2-3; 7 bases match TRBD1. This CDR3 has 15 amino acids. With 2 bases clipped from V and 0 bases from J, the junction kept 1 base outside the gene matches. Germline values: CDR1 KGHDR, CDR2 SFDVKD. The CDR3 spells CATSDWDRSTDTQYF. CDR3 in DNA: TGTGCCACCAGTGATTGGGACAGAAGCACAGATACGCAGTATTTT.

The chain joins TRBV29-1 to TRBJ2-1; TRBD1 matches at 7 bases. CDR1 and CDR2 (germline): SQVTM, ANQGSEA. V trimming: 5 bases; J trimming: 3 bases; junction bases outside the gene matches: 7. CDR3 length: 14 residues. The DNA for the CDR3 is TGCAGCGTTCGCTCGGGACAGAGCTACAATGAGCAGTTCTTC. Amino acids: CSVRSGQSYNEQFF.

J is TRBJ1-2 and V is TRBV7-3, with 10 positions matching TRBD1. Germline CDR1 and CDR2: SGHTA and FQGTGA. The CDR3 is 17 amino acids. With V trimmed by 5 bases and J by 1 base, 10 bases remained unmatched. The CDR3 sequence is CASSTDRGTGLNYGYTF. For the CDR3, the DNA is TGTGCCAGCAGCACGGACAGGGGGACTGGTCTTAACTATGGCTACACCTTC.

The table lists this clone with a count of one. V is TRBV19 and J is TRBJ1-2, with 10 bases identical to TRBD1. The CDR3 spans 15 residues. Germline lookup yields CDR1 LNHDA and CDR2 SQIVND (reference sequence). V dropped 3 bases and J dropped 4; count of bases not matched to a gene: 5. CDR3 nucleotides: TGTGCCAGTAGTATGGGACAGGGGTCCGGCTATGGCTACACCTTC. It specifies CASSMGQGSGYGYTF.

The chain couples TRBV9 to TRBJ1-1, with 7 bases that match TRBD1. CDR1 and CDR2 from the germline V gene are SGDLS and YYNGEE. Unmatched junction bases numbered 2, after V lost 3 bases and J lost 3 bases. This CDR3 has 13 amino acids. The CDR3 sequence is CASSGQGDTEAFF. For the CDR3, the DNA is TGTGCCAGCAGCGGACAGGGAGACACTGAAGCTTTCTTT. Full variable domain (remainder filled in from reference TRBV9 and TRBJ1-1): DSGVTQTPKHLITATGQRVTLRCSPRSGDLSVYWYQQSLDQGLQFLIQYYNGEERAKGNILERFSAQQFPDLHSELNLSSLELGDSALYFCASSGQGDTEAFFGQGTRLTVV.

The table lists this clone with a few counts. The CDR3 DNA follows: TGCGCCAGCAGTGGTGGCGCAGGCACCGGGGAGCTGTTTTTT. Protein sequence: CASSGGAGTGELFF. V is TRBV10-1 and J is TRBJ2-2; no firm D call. V lost 4 bases to trimming and J lost 4 bases, with 10 bases between them. This CDR3 region has 14 residues. CDR1 and CDR2 from the germline V gene are WNHNN and SYGVQD (reference sequence).

CDR3 in amino acids: CASSPSRERATYEQYF. CDR3 bases: TGTGCCAGCAGCCCGTCCCGGGAGCGGGCGACCTACGAGCAGTACTTC. The chain is built from TRBV3-1 (or the pseudogene TRBV3-2) and TRBJ2-7; D might be TRBD2 (6 bases). V was cut by 4 bases and J by 2 bases, with 18 bases left in between. The germline V gene encodes CDR1 LGHDT and CDR2 YNNKEL (reference sequence). The CDR3 is 16 amino acids.

This chain connects TRBV4-2 to TRBJ1-5, with TRBD1 matching over 8 bases. Germline CDR1 reads LGHNA; CDR2 reads YNFKEQ. V was pared by 0 bases and J by 6 bases, with 7 bases of the junction left unmatched. CDR3 length equals 16 residues. The CDR3 here is CASSQDMGRGLQPQHF. DNA for the CDR3: TGTGCCAGCAGCCAAGATATGGGCAGGGGGCTTCAGCCCCAGCATTTT.

This chain links TRBV19 with TRBJ2-7, with TRBD1 matching 7 bases. This CDR3 is 15 amino acids long. The V segment lost 2 bases and the J segment 0 bases; nucleotides outside the gene matches: 4. Per germline, CDR1 LNHDA and CDR2 SQIVND (reference sequence). The CDR3 region has the DNA TGTGCCAGTAGTATACAGGGGGTGTTCTCCTACGAGCAGTACTTC. This gives the protein CASSIQGVFSYEQYF.

The rearrangement uses TRBV28 and TRBJ2-7; 7 bases agree with TRBD1. Germline loops: CDR1 MDHEN, CDR2 SYDVKM. This CDR3 has 13 amino acids. V lost 2 bases, J lost 5 bases, and 3 bases stayed unmatched. The CDR3 loop reads CASSLRQGHEQYF. DNA of the CDR3: TGTGCCAGCAGTTTAAGACAGGGCCACGAGCAGTACTTC.